The source of this T cell receptor beta chain is a study of cytomegalovirus exposure and HLA in healthy donors. Study-level background: As released early, the data held approximately 80 million unique TCRs from HLA-typed donors.

In this sample, this clone turned up a few times. Its antigen remains unknown. The germline V and J ends were trimmed by 8 bases and 7 bases, with 9 bases remaining between them. Germline loops: CDR1 MNHNS, CDR2 SASEGT. The CDR3 covers 12 residues. Findings and limits, study-wide: When analyzed later, a missense DCLRE1C variant was found to be linked to TCR beta V- and J-gene trimming. As a later analysis showed, several of the most significant clusters appeared to be linked to common viral pathogens.

60 Vbeta and 13 Jbeta primers were used in PCR. Generated by immunoSEQ multiplex PCR, the TCRdb table keeps only in-frame clones and is missing some. This sample has 100,000 to 150,000 clones; approximately 82% occur once, and the top ten carry under 3%. The TCR originated in a boy younger than 10 in good health and CMV-seronegative. The rearrangement links TRBV6-1 to TRBJ1-6, with D possibly matching TRBD1 (6 bases). The specimen was PBMCs. DNA for the CDR3: TGTGCCAGCGTAAGGGGGAATTCACCCCTCCACTTT. Translating it yields CASVRGNSPLHF.